Following are 2 T cell receptor beta chains from one sample sequenced in a study of blood T cell repertoires in COVID-19. Produced via immunoSEQ multiplex PCR; TCRdb's table is partial and in-frame only. This table holds under 200,000 clones, roughly 84% found once. The specimen was peripheral blood. The receptors derive from a human donor in a cohort sampled during active COVID-19.

The table lists this clone with a count of one. The J gene is TRBJ1-2, the V gene TRBV25-1, with 7 bases identical to TRBD1. Germline V gene lookup returns CDR1 MGHDK and CDR2 SYGVNS. This CDR3 is 15 amino acids long. J was trimmed by 4 bases and V by 6 bases; bases with no gene match: 11. In DNA, the CDR3 is TGTGCCAGCAGCCATGAAGGACAGGCCTTCTATGGCTACACCTTC. Its protein is CASSHEGQAFYGYTF.

The chain couples TRBV27 to TRBJ1-1; TRBD1 matches 7 bases. Unmatched junction bases numbered 3, after V lost 1 base and J lost 7 bases. The CDR3 is 13 residues long. Germline-derived CDR1 and CDR2 are MNHEY and SMNVEV (reference sequence). In DNA form, the CDR3 reads TGTGCCAGCAGTTTATGGAGGGACAGTGAAGCTTTCTTT. Translated, it gives CASSLWRDSEAFF.